This T cell receptor beta chain was obtained from a study of T cell responses to AZD1222 COVID-19 vaccine. Study information: Second doses at about 4 or about 12 weeks were pooled. Overall study results and limits: An increase in Spike-specific TCR breadth and depth was observed after two AZD1222 doses. At 160-218 and 743-854, vaccine-associated CD4 TCRs were dominant, and they spanned spike.

TCRdb keeps only in-frame clones here, not all; method: immunoSEQ multiplex PCR. The table has some 150,000 clones, around 90% seen once. This CDR3 spans 17 amino acids. CDR1 LNHDA and CDR2 SQIVND come from the germline V gene (reference sequence). The V gene end was trimmed by 4 bases and the J gene end by 3 bases; junction bases not matched to a gene: 12. Of note for this clone: Its matching antigen is unknown.

The starting material was peripheral blood, obtained on day 0 of AZD1222 vaccination. This receptor was identified in an adult in good health. The gene calls are TRBV19 and TRBJ2-1; 7 bases align to TRBD2. The CDR3 sequence is CASSTSLGRENYNEQFF. Written as DNA, the CDR3 is TGTGCCAGTAGTACTAGTTTAGGGCGGGAGAACTACAATGAGCAGTTCTTC.